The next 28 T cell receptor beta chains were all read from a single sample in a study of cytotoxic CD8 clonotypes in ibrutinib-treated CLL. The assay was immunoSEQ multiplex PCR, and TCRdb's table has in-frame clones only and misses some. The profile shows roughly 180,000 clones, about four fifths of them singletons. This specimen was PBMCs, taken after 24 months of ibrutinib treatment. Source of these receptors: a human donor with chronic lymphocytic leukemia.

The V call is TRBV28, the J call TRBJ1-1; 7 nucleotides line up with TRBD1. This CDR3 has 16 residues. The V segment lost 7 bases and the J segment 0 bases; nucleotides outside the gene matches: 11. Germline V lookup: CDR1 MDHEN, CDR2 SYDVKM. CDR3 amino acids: CASTSSGDRLNTEAFF. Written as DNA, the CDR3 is TGTGCCAGCACCTCGTCTGGGGACAGATTGAACACTGAAGCTTTCTTT.

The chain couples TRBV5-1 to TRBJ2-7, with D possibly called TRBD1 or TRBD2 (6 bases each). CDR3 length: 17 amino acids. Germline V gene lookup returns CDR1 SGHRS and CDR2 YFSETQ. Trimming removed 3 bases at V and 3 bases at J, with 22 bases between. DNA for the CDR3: TGCGCCAGCAGCTCCCCAGGTGTCGGGGGCGGTAGCTACGAGCAGTACTTC. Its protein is CASSSPGVGGGSYEQYF.

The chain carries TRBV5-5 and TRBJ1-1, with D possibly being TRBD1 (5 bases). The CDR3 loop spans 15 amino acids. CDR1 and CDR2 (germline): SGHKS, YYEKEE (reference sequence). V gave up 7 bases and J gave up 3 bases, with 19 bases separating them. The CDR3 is CASGLSLQGHTEAFF. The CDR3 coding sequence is TGTGCCAGCGGCCTATCCCTGCAGGGTCACACTGAAGCTTTCTTT.

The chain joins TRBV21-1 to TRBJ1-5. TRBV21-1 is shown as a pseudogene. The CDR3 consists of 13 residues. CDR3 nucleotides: TGTGCCAGCAGCAAAAGTTGGGATCAGCCCCAGCATTTT. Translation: CASSKSWDQPQHF.

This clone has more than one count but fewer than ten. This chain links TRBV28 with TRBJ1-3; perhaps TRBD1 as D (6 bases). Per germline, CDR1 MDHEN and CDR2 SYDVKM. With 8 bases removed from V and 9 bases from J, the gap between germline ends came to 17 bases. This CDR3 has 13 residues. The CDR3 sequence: CASLGAVRRTIYF. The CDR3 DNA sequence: TGTGCCAGCTTGGGGGCAGTGCGGCGCACCATATATTTT.

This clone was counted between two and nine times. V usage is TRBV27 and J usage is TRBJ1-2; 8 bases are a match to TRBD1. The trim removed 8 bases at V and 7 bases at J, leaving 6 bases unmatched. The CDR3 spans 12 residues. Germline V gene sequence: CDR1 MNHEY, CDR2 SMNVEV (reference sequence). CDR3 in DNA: TGTGCCAGCCGGACAGGGCCCCTTGGCTACACCTTC. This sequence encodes CASRTGPLGYTF.

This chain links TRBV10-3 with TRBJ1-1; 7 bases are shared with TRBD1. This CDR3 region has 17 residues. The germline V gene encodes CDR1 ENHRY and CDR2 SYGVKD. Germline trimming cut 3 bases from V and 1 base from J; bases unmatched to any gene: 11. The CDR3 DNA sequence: TGTGCCATCAGTGAAGGTGTAGTGGGACAGACGAACACTGAAGCTTTCTTT. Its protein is CAISEGVVGQTNTEAFF.

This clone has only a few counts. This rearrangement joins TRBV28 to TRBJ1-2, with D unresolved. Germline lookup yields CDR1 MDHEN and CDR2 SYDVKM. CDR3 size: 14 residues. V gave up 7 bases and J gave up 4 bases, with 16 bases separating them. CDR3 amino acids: CASTTILDFYGYTF. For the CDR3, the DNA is TGTGCCAGCACGACTATTCTGGACTTCTATGGCTACACCTTC.

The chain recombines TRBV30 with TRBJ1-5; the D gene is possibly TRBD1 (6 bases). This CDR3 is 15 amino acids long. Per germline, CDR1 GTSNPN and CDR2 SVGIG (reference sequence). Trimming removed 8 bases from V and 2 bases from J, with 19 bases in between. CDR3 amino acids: CARDTSLGGNQPQHF. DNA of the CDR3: TGTGCCCGGGACACCTCTCTGGGAGGCAATCAGCCCCAGCATTTT. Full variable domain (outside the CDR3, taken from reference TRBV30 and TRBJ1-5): SQTIHQWPATLVQPVGSPLSLECTVEGTSNPNLYWYRQAAGRGLQLLFYSVGIGQISSEVPQNLSASRPQDRQFILSSKKLLLSDSGFYLCARDTSLGGNQPQHFGDGTRLSIL.

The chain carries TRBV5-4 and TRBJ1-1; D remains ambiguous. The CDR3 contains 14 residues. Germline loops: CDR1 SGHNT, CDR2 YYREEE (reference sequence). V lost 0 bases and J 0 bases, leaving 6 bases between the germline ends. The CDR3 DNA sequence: TGTGCCAGCAGCTTGGGAGGGTTGAACACTGAAGCTTTCTTT. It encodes CASSLGGLNTEAFF. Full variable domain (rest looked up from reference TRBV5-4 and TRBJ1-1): ETGVTQSPTHLIKTRGQQVTLRCSSQSGHNTVSWYQQALGQGPQFIFQYYREEENGRGNFPPRFSGLQFPNYSSELNVNALELDDSALYLCASSLGGLNTEAFFGQGTRLTVV.

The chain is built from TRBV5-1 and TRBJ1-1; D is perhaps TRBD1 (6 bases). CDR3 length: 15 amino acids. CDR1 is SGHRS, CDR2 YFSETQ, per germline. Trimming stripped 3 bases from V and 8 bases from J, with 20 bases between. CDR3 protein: CASSSGRGDGGEAFF. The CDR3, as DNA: TGCGCCAGCAGCTCCGGAAGGGGGGACGGAGGGGAAGCTTTCTTT.

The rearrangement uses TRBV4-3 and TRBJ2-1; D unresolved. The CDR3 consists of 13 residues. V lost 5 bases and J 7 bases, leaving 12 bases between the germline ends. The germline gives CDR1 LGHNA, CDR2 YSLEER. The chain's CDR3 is CASSALSINEQFF. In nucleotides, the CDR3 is TGCGCCAGCAGCGCACTTTCGATAAATGAGCAGTTCTTC.

Here the CDR3 DNA reads TGTGCCAGCAGTGAAACACTAGTTGTGCAGTACTTC. Translated, it gives CASSETLVVQYF. This chain connects TRBV2 to TRBJ2-7, with D tentatively TRBD2 (5 bases). Trimming removed 2 bases from V and 9 bases from J, with 11 bases in between. This CDR3 has 12 residues. Germline loops: CDR1 SNHLY, CDR2 FYNNEI.

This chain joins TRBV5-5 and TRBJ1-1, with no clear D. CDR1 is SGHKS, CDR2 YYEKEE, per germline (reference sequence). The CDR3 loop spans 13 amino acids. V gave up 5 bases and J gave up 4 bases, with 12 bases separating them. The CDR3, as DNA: TGTGCCAGCAGTTTCTCGTCGGGCACTGAAGCTTTCTTT. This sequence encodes CASSFSSGTEAFF.

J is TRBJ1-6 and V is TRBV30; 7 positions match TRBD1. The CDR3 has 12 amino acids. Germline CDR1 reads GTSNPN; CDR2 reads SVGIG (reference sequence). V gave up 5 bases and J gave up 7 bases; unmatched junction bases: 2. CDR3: CAWDRDNSPLHF. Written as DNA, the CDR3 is TGTGCCTGGGACAGGGACAATTCACCCCTCCACTTT. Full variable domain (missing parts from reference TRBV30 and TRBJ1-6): SQTIHQWPATLVQPVGSPLSLECTVEGTSNPNLYWYRQAAGRGLQLLFYSVGIGQISSEVPQNLSASRPQDRQFILSSKKLLLSDSGFYLCAWDRDNSPLHFGNGTRLTVT.

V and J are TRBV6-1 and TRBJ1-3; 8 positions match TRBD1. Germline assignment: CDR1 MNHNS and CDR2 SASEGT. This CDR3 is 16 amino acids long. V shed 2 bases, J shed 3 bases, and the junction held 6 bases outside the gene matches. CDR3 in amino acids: CASSEPGRGLGNTIYF. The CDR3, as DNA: TGTGCCAGCAGTGAACCCGGCAGGGGGCTTGGAAACACCATATATTTT.

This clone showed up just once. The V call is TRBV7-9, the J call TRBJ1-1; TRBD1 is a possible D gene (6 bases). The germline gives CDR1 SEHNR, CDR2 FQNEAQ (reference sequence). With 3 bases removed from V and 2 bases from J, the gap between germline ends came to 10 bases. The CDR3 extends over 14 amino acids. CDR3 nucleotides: TGTGCCAGCAGCTTCGGACAGACTAACACTGAAGCTTTCTTT. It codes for CASSFGQTNTEAFF.

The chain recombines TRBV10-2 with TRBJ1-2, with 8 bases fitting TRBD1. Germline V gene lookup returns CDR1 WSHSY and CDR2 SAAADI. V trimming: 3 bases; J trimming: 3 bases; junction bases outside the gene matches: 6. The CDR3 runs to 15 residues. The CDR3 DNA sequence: TGCGCCAGCAGTGACAGACAGGGGCAATACTATGGCTACACCTTC. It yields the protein CASSDRQGQYYGYTF.

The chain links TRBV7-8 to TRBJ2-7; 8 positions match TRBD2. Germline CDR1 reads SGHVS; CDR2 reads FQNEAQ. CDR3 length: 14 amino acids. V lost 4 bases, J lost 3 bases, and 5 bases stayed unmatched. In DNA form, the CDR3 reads TGTGCCAGCAGCTCTAAGGGACTAGACTACGAGCAGTACTTC. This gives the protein CASSSKGLDYEQYF. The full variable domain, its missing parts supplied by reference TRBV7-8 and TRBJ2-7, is GAGVSQSPRYKVAKRGQDVALRCDPISGHVSLFWYQQALGQGPEFLTYFQNEAQLDKSGLPSDRFFAERPEGSVSTLKIQRTQQEDSAVYLCASSSKGLDYEQYFGPGTRLTVT.

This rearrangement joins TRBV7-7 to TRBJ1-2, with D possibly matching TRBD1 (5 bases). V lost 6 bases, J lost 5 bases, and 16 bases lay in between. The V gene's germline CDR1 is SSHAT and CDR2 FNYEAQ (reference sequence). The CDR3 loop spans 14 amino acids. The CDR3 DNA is TGTGCCAGCAGGACGAGTCAGGGTTGGTATGGCTACACCTTC. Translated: CASRTSQGWYGYTF. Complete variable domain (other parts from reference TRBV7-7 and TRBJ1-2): GAGVSQSPRYKVTKRGQDVTLRCDPISSHATLYWYQQALGQGPEFLTYFNYEAQPDKSGLPSDRFSAERPEGSISTLTIQRTEQRDSAMYRCASRTSQGWYGYTFGSGTRLTVV.

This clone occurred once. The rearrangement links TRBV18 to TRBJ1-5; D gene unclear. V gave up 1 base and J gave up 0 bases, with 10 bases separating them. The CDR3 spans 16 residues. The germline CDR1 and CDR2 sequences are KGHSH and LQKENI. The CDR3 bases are TGTGCCAGCTCACCACTACCGGCAAATAGCAATCAGCCCCAGCATTTT. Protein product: CASSPLPANSNQPQHF. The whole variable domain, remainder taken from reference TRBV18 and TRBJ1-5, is NAGVMQNPRHLVRRRGQEARLRCSPMKGHSHVYWYRQLPEEGLKFMVYLQKENIIDESGMPKERFSAEFPKEGPSILRIQQVVRGDSAAYFCASSPLPANSNQPQHFGDGTRLSIL.

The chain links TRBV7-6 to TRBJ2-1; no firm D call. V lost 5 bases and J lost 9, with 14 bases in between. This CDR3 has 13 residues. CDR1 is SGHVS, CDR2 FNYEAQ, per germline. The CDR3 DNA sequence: TGTGCCAGCAGCGAGGCCCAATCGGCTGAGCAGTTCTTC. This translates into CASSEAQSAEQFF.

The CDR3, as DNA: TGTGCCAGCAGCGTAGGTCCCCAGTCCTACGAGCAGTACTTC. The encoded protein is CASSVGPQSYEQYF. This sequence joins TRBV9 and TRBJ2-7; D ambiguous. Germline CDR1 reads SGDLS; CDR2 reads YYNGEE. Trimming removed 0 bases at V and 1 base at J, with 8 bases between. The CDR3 spans 14 residues.

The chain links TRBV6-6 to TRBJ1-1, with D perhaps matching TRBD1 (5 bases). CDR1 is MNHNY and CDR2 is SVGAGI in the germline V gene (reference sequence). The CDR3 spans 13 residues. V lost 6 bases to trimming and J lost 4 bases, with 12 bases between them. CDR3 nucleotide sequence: TGTGCCAGCAGCATATACAGGACCACTGAAGCTTTCTTT. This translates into CASSIYRTTEAFF.

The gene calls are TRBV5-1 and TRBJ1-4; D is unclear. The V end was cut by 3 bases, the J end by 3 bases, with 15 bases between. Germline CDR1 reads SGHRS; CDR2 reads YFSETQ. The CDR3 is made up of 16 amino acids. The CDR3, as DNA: TGCGCCAGCAGCTCTTTAAAGGGCGGACCTAATGAAAAACTGTTTTTT. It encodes CASSSLKGGPNEKLFF.

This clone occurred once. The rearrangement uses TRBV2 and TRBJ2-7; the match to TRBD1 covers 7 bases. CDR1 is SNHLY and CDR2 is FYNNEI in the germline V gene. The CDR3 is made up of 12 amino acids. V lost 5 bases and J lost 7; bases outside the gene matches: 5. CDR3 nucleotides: TGTGCCAGCAGTTCACAGGGGTGGGAGCAGTACTTC. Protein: CASSSQGWEQYF. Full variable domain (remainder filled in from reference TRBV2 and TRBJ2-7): EPEVTQTPSHQVTQMGQEVILRCVPISNHLYFYWYRQILGQKVEFLVSFYNNEISEKSEIFDDQFSVERPDGSNFTLKIRSTKLEDSAMYFCASSSQGWEQYFGPGTRLTVT.

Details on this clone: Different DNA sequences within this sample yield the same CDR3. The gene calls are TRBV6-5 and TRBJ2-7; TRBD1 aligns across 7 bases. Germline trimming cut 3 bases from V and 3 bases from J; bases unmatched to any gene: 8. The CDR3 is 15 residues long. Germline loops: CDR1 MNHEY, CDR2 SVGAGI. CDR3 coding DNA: TGTGCCAGCAGTTATAACAGGGGCCCCGGCTACGAGCAGTACTTC. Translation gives CASSYNRGPGYEQYF.

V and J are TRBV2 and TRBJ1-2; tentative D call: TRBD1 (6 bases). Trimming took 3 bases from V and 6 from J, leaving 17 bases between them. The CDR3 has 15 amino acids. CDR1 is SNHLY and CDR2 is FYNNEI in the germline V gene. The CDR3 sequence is CASSEDRGFRHGYTF. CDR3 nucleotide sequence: TGTGCCAGCAGTGAGGACAGAGGGTTCAGGCATGGCTACACCTTC.